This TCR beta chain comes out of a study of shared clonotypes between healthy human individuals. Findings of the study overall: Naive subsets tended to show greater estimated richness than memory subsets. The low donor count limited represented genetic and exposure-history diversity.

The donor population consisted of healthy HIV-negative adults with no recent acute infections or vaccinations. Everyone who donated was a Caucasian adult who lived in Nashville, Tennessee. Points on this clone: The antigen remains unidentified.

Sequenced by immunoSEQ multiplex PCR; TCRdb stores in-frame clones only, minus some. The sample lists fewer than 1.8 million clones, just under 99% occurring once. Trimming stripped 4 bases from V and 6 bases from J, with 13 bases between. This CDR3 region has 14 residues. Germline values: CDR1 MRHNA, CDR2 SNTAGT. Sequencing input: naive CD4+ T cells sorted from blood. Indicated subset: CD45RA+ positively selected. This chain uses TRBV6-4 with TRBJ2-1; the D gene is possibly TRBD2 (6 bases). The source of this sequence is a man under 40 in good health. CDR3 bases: TGTGCCAGCAGTGGGGGGGTGTATGGCAATGAGCAGTTCTTC. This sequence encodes CASSGGVYGNEQFF.